This T cell receptor (beta chain) emerged from a study of radiation and T cells in renal cell carcinoma. The study, taken as a whole, reports: Pretreatment tumor biopsies were lacking, so baseline clonotypes are unknown.

Germline CDR1 SGHTA, CDR2 FQGNSA. Trimming cost V 0 bases and J 7 bases; bases outside gene matches: 7. CDR3 size: 16 residues. Sequencing used immunoSEQ multiplex PCR; TCRdb keeps in-frame clones, though not all of them. The table lists 130,000 to 150,000 clones, 70% to 90% of them singletons. Notes on this clone: The target antigen is unknown.

The sample's time point: blood 4 weeks post-SBRT, at nephrectomy. Described treatment: 15 Gy SBRT to primary tumor, nephrectomy 4 weeks later. Nephrectomy followed 15 Gy stereotactic body radiation by 4 weeks. After SBRT, blood was collected at 2 and 4 weeks, plus baseline. This receptor was taken from a woman in her forties or fifties with renal cell carcinoma. The chain recombines TRBV7-2 with TRBJ2-4, with 9 nucleotides matching TRBD2. Material: blood, obtained from a patient whose treatment included radiotherapy and nephrectomy. The CDR3 spells CASSLASGRGGNIQYF. The DNA of the CDR3 is TGTGCCAGCAGCTTAGCTAGCGGGAGAGGGGGGAACATTCAGTACTTC.